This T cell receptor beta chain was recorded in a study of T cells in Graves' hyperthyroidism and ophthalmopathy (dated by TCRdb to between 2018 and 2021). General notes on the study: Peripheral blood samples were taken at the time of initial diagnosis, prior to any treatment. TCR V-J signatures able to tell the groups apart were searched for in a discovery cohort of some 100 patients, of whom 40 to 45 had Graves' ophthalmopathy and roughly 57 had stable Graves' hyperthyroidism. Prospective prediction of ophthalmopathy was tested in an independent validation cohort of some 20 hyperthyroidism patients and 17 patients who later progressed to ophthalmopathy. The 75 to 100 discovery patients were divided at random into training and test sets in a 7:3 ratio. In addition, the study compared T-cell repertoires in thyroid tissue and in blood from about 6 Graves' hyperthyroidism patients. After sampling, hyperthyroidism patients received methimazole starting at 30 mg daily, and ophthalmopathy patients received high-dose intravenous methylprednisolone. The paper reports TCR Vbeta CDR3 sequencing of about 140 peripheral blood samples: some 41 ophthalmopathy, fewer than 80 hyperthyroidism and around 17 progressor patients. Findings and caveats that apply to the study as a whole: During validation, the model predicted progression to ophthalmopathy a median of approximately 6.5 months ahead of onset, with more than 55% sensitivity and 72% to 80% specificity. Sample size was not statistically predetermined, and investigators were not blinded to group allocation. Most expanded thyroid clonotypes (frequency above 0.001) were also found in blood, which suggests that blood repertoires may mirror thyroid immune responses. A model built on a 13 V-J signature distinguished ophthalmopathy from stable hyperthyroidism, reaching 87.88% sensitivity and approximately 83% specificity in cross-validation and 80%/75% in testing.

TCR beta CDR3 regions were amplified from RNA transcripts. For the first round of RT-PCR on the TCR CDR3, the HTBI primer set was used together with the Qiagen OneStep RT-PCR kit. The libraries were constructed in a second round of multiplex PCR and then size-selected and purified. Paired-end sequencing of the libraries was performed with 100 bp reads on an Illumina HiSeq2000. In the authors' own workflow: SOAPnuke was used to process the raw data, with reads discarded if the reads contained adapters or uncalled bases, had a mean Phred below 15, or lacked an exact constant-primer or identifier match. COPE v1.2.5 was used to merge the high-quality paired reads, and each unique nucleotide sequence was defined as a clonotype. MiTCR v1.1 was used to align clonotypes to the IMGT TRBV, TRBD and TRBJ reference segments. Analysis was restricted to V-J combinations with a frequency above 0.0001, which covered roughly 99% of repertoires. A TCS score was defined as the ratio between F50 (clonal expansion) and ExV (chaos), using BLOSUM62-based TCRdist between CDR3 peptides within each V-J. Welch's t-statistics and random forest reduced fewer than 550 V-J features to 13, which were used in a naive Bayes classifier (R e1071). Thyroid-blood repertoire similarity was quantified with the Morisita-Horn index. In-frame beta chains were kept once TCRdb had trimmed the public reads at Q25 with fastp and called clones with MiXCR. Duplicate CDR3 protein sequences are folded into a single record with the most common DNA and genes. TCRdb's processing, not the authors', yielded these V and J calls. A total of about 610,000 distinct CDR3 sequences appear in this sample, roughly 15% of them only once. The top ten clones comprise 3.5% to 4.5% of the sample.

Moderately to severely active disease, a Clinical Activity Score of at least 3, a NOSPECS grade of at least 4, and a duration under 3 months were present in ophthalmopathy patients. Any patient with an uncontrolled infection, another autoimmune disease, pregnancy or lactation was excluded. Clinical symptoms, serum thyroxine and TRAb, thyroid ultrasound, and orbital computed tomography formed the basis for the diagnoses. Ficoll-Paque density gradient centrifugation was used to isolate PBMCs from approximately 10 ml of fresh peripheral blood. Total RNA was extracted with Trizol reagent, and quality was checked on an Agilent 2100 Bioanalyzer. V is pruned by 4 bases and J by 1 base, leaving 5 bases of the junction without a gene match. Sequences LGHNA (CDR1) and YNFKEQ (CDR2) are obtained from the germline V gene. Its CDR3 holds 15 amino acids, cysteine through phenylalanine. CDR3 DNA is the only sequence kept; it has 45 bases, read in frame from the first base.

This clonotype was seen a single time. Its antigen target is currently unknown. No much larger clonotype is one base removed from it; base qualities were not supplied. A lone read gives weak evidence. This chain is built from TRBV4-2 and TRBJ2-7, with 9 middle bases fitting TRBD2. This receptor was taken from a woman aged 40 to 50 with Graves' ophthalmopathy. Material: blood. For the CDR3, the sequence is CASSPIAGASYEQYF. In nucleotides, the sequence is TGTGCCAGCAGCCCCATAGCGGGGGCTTCCTACGAGCAGTACTTC.